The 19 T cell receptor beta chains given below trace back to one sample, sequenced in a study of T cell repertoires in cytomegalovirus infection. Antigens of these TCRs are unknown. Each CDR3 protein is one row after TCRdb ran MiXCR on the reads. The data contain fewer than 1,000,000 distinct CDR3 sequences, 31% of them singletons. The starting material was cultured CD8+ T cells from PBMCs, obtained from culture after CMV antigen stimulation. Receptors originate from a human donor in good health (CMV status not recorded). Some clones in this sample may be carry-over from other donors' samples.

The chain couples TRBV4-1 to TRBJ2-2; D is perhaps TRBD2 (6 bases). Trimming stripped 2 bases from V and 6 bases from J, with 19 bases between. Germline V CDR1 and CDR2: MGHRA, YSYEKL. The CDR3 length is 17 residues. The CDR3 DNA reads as TGCGCCAGCAGCCAAAAACCTAGCGACGGGGGAGCCGGGGAGCTGTTTTTT. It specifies CASSQKPSDGGAGELFF.

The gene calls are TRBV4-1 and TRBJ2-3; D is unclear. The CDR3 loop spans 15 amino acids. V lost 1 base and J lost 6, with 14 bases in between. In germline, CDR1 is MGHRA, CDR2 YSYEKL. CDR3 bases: TGCGCCAGCAGCCAAGGGGTGAACCAGATGGATACGCAGTATTTT. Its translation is CASSQGVNQMDTQYF.

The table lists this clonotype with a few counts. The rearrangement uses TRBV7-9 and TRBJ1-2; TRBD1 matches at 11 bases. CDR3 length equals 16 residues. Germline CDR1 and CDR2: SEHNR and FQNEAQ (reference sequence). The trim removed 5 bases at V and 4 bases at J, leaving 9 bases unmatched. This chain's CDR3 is CASSPRRDRGTYGYTF. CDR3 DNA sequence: TGTGCCAGCAGCCCCCGGAGGGACAGGGGGACCTATGGCTACACCTTC.

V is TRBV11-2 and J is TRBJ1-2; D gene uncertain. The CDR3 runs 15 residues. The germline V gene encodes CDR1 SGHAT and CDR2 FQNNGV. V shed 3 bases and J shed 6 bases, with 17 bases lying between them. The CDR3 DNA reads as TGTGCCAGCAGCTTGTCCTCCGCCAGGAATGATGGCTACACCTTC. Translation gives CASSLSSARNDGYTF.

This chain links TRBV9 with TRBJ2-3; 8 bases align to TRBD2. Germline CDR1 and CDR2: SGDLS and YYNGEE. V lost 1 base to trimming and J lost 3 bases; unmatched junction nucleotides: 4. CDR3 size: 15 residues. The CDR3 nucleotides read TGTGCCAGCAGCGTAAGCGGGGGAGAAACAGATACGCAGTATTTT. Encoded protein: CASSVSGGETDTQYF.

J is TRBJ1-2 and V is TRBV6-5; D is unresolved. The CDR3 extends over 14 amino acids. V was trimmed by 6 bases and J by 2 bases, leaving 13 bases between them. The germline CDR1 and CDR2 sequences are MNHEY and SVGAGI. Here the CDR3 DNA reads TGTGCCAGCAGGCCGGCGGCCCCGAACTATGGCTACACCTTC. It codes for CASRPAAPNYGYTF.

This CDR3 reads CASSPQGGGFSYEQYF. CDR3 coding DNA: TGTGCCAGCAGTCCCCAGGGCGGCGGCTTCTCCTACGAGCAGTACTTC. The V and J genes are TRBV27 and TRBJ2-7; D possibly corresponds to TRBD1 (5 bases). The V gene's germline CDR1 is MNHEY and CDR2 SMNVEV (reference sequence). CDR3 length: 16 residues. The ends were cut back, 5 bases at V and 0 bases at J, with 17 bases in the middle.

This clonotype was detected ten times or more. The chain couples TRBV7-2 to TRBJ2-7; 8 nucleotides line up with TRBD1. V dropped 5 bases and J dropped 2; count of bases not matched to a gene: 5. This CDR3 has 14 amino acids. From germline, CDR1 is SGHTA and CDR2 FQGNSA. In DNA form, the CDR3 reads TGTGCCAGCAGCCTCAGGGACAGGACCTACGAGCAGTACTTC. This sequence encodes CASSLRDRTYEQYF.

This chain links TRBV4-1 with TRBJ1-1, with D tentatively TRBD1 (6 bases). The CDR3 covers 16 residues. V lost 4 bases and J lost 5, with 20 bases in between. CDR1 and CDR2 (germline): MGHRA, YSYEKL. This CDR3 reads CASSRLTTGIGTEAFF. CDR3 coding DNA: TGCGCCAGCAGCCGCCTAACAACAGGGATTGGGACTGAAGCTTTCTTT.

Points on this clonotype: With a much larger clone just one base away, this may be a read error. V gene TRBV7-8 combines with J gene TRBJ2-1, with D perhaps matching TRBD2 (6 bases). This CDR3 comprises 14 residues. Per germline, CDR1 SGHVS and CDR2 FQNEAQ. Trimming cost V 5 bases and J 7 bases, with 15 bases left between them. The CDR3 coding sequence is TGTGCCAGCAGCGAGCGGCGGGGAAGGAATGAGCAGTTCTTC. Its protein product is CASSERRGRNEQFF.

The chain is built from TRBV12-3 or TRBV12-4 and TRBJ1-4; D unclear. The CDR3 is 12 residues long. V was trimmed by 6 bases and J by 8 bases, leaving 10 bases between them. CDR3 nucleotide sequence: TGTGCCAGCAGGCCCGGTAGCGAAAAACTGTTTTTT. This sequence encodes CASRPGSEKLFF.

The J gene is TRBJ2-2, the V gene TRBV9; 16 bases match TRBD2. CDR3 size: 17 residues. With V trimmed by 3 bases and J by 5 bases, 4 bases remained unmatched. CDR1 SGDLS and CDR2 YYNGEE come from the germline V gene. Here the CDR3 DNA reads TGTGCCAGCAGCGCGGGACTAGCGGGGGGGAAAACCGGGGAGCTGTTTTTT. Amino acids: CASSAGLAGGKTGELFF.

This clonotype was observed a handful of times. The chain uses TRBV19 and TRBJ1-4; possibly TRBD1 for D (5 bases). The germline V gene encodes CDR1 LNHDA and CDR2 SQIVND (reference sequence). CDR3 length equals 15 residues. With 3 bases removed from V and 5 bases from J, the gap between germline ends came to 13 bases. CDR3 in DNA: TGTGCCAGTAGTATCGGGGGGACGCCGAATGAAAAACTGTTTTTT. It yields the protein CASSIGGTPNEKLFF.

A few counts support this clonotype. The CDR3 DNA reads TGCGCCAGCAGCCAAGAACCAGGGTATAGTGAGCAGTTCTTC. It yields the protein CASSQEPGYSEQFF. The V and J genes are TRBV4-1 and TRBJ2-1; D is perhaps TRBD1 (5 bases). V was cut by 0 bases and J by 9 bases, with 12 bases left in between. Germline V gene sequence: CDR1 MGHRA, CDR2 YSYEKL. This CDR3 comprises 14 residues.

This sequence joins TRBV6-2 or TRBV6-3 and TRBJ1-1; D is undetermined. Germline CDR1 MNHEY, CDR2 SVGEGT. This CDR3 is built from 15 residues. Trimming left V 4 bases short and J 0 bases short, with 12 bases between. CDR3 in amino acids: CASSSPNWLNTEAFF. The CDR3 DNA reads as TGTGCCAGCAGTTCGCCGAACTGGTTGAACACTGAAGCTTTCTTT.

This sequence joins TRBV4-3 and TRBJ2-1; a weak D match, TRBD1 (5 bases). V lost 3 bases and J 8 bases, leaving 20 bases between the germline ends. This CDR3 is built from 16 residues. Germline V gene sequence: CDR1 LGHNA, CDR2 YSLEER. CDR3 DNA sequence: TGCGCCAGCAGCCAGGCCCAGGTGGGGCCTTACGATGAGCAGTTCTTC. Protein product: CASSQAQVGPYDEQFF.

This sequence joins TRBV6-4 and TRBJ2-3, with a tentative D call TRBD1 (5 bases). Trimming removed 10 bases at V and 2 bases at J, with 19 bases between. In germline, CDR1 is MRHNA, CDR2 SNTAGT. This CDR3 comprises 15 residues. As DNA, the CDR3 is TGTGCCACCGAGCATGAGACAGACCACACAGATACGCAGTATTTT. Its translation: CATEHETDHTDTQYF.

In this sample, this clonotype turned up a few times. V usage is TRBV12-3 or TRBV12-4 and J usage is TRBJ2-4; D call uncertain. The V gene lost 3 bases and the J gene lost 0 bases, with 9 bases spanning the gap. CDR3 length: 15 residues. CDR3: CASSFIQIAKNIQYF. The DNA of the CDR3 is TGTGCCAGCAGTTTTATCCAGATAGCCAAAAACATTCAGTACTTC.

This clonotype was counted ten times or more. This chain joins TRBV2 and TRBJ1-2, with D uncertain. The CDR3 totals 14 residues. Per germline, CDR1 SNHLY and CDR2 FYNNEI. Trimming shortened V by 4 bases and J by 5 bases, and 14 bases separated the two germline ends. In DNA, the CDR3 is TGTGCCAGCAGTGTAAGCCACTCCCAATATGGCTACACCTTC. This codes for CASSVSHSQYGYTF.